The next 21 T cell receptor beta chains were all read from a single sample in a study of response to subunit inactivated influenza vaccine. TCRdb passed the RT-PCR reads through MiXCR, listing each CDR3 protein once. The profile shows about 540,000 distinct CDR3 sequences, approximately 20% of them singletons. The same sample was also used in a study of T cells expressing NK-cell markers. From that paper: Synthesis of TCR beta cDNA relied on 5'RACE template switching carrying UMIs.

This material consisted of CD4+ T cells sorted from PBMCs, taken 11 to 12 days after vaccination. These receptors were collected from a man aged 45-60 years who received an inactivated influenza vaccine.

This clonotype turned up a few times. The chain links TRBV7-2 to TRBJ1-5; 8 bases are a match to TRBD1. The CDR3 loop spans 15 amino acids. The ends lost 4 bases at V and 3 bases at J; junction bases unmatched: 5. The germline gives CDR1 SGHTA, CDR2 FQGNSA. The CDR3 nucleotides read TGTGCCAGCAGCTCAGCAGGGGGCGTCAATCAGCCCCAGCATTTT. It is translated as CASSSAGGVNQPQHF.

The genes are TRBV28 and TRBJ1-3; D is uncertain. In germline, CDR1 is MDHEN, CDR2 SYDVKM. Trimming removed 5 bases from V and 0 bases from J, with 8 bases in between. The CDR3 loop spans 14 amino acids. This CDR3 reads CASSHLVSGNTIYF. The DNA for the CDR3 is TGTGCCAGCAGTCATCTCGTCTCTGGAAACACCATATATTTT. The variable domain in full, with the rest retrieved from reference TRBV28 and TRBJ1-3, is DVKVTQSSRYLVKRTGEKVFLECVQDMDHENMFWYRQDPGLGLRLIYFSYDVKMKEKGDIPEGYSVSREKKERFSLILESASTNQTSMYLCASSHLVSGNTIYFGEGSWLTVV.

V usage is TRBV5-1 and J usage is TRBJ2-7, with D possibly being TRBD2 (6 bases). Germline CDR1 and CDR2: SGHRS and YFSETQ. This CDR3 is built from 13 residues. V shed 3 bases and J shed 6 bases, with 13 bases lying between them. DNA for the CDR3: TGCGCCAGCAGCTCCGGAGGGGCAGTCGAGCAGTACTTC. Protein: CASSSGGAVEQYF.

The chain carries TRBV4-1 and TRBJ2-2; tentative D call: TRBD2 (6 bases). V shed 3 bases and J shed 1 base, with 12 bases lying between them. Germline loops: CDR1 MGHRA, CDR2 YSYEKL. This CDR3 comprises 16 residues. The CDR3 bases are TGCGCCAGCAGCCACGCTTTGGGGGGGAACACCGGGGAGCTGTTTTTT. Its protein product is CASSHALGGNTGELFF.

This clonotype turned up a few times. The chain couples TRBV20-1 to TRBJ1-5, with D possibly being TRBD1 (5 bases). V lost 6 bases and J lost 8, with 20 bases in between. The CDR3 spans 14 residues. Looked up from germline, CDR1 is DFQATT and CDR2 is SNEGSKA (reference sequence). The CDR3 region has the DNA TGCAGTGCCCCCCTCCCGGGACTCTTTGAGCCCCAGCATTTT. It translates to CSAPLPGLFEPQHF.

The genes are TRBV18 and TRBJ2-2; no definite D call. The ends were cut back, 3 bases at V and 3 bases at J, with 2 bases in the middle. The CDR3 covers 12 residues. Germline CDR1 and CDR2: KGHSH and LQKENI. Here the CDR3 reads CASSPYTGELFF. The DNA of the CDR3 is TGTGCCAGCTCACCGTACACCGGGGAGCTGTTTTTT.

This clonotype was detected ten times or more. The gene calls are TRBV29-1 and TRBJ2-1; D is uncertain. Between the trimmed V and J ends, which lost 7 bases and 8 bases, there was a span of 3 bases. In germline, CDR1 is SQVTM, CDR2 ANQGSEA. CDR3 length: 8 residues. CDR3 residues: CSADEQFF. The CDR3, as DNA: TGCAGCGCGGATGAGCAGTTCTTC.

This clonotype was seen a few times. The chain is built from TRBV6-5 and TRBJ1-1, with D unresolved. The CDR3 totals 12 residues. Germline V gives CDR1 MNHEY, CDR2 SVGAGI. V lost 6 bases and J 1 base, leaving 6 bases between the germline ends. The CDR3 nucleotides read TGTGCCAGCAGCAGAGCGAACACTGAAGCTTTCTTT. This translates into CASSRANTEAFF.

This clonotype was counted once. This sequence joins TRBV27 and TRBJ2-2; D call uncertain. Trimming pared 1 base from V and 6 bases from J, leaving 12 bases between. This CDR3 spans 15 amino acids. Germline V lookup: CDR1 MNHEY, CDR2 SMNVEV (reference sequence). CDR3 bases: TGTGCCAGCAGTTTATTCGCTAGGTGGGCCGGGGAGCTGTTTTTT. Translated: CASSLFARWAGELFF.

In its sample, this clonotype was seen a few times. The gene calls are TRBV12-3 or TRBV12-4 and TRBJ2-3, with TRBD2 as a possible D gene (6 bases). Trimming removed 5 bases at V and 4 bases at J, with 16 bases between. This CDR3 has 15 residues. The CDR3 sequence: CASSQARGKADTQYF. CDR3 DNA sequence: TGTGCCAGCAGTCAAGCTCGGGGGAAGGCAGATACGCAGTATTTT.

The chain couples TRBV5-4 to TRBJ1-4; D possibly corresponds to TRBD1 (5 bases). The CDR3 runs 12 residues. CDR1 SGHNT and CDR2 YYREEE come from the germline V gene (reference sequence). The V end lost 1 base, the J end lost 10 bases, and 8 bases lay between the germline ends. DNA of the CDR3: TGTGCCAGCAGCTTGCAGGGTAGAAAACTGTTTTTT. Amino acids: CASSLQGRKLFF. Supplemented by reference TRBV5-4 and TRBJ1-4, the full variable domain reads ETGVTQSPTHLIKTRGQQVTLRCSSQSGHNTVSWYQQALGQGPQFIFQYYREEENGRGNFPPRFSGLQFPNYSSELNVNALELDDSALYLCASSLQGRKLFFGSGTQLSVL.

This clonotype was detected only a few times. The rearrangement uses TRBV12-3 or TRBV12-4 and TRBJ2-3; 9 bases agree with TRBD1. Trimming took 5 bases from V and 5 from J; bases not matched to a gene: 8. This CDR3 has 15 amino acids. The CDR3 reads CASSVTGGAVDTQYF. The CDR3 coding sequence is TGTGCCAGCAGTGTTACAGGGGGCGCGGTAGATACGCAGTATTTT.

V and J are TRBV12-3 or TRBV12-4 and TRBJ2-5, with D hard to call. V lost 6 bases to trimming and J lost 5 bases, with 16 bases between them. The CDR3 covers 14 residues. CDR3 nucleotide sequence: TGTGCCAGCAGCCAACCCCCGGACGGTGAGACCCAGTACTTC. This encodes CASSQPPDGETQYF.

This clonotype was counted a few times. J is TRBJ2-7 and V is TRBV29-1; D is tentatively TRBD1 or TRBD2 (7 bases each). The CDR3 sequence is 15 residues long. Between the trimmed V and J ends, which lost 3 bases and 4 bases, there was a span of 19 bases. Germline CDR1 reads SQVTM; CDR2 reads ANQGSEA. The chain's CDR3 is CSVESRGGGLYEQYF. CDR3 coding DNA: TGCAGCGTTGAGAGCAGGGGGGGCGGTTTGTACGAGCAGTACTTC.

The table lists this clonotype with a few counts. The V call is TRBV20-1, the J call TRBJ2-7; D is perhaps TRBD2 (6 bases). Germline CDR1 reads DFQATT; CDR2 reads SNEGSKA (reference sequence). Trimming took 1 base from V and 4 from J, leaving 11 bases between them. This CDR3 has 13 amino acids. In DNA form, the CDR3 reads TGCAGTGCTAGAGCCCCGGGGAGGTACGAGCAGTACTTC. Encoded protein: CSARAPGRYEQYF.

The rearrangement links TRBV11-2 to TRBJ1-2, with D hard to call. The CDR3 extends over 15 amino acids. The V and J ends lost 4 bases and 2 bases respectively, with 14 bases between them. The germline gives CDR1 SGHAT, CDR2 FQNNGV. Here the CDR3 DNA reads TGTGCCAGCAGCTCCACCAGTCGGGAAAACTATGGCTACACCTTC. Translating it yields CASSSTSRENYGYTF.

J is TRBJ2-7 and V is TRBV11-1; tentatively, D is TRBD1 (6 bases). From germline, CDR1 is SGHAT and CDR2 FQDESV (reference sequence). The V gene lost 5 bases and the J gene lost 3 bases, with 11 bases spanning the gap. This CDR3 contains 13 residues. The CDR3 DNA reads as TGTGCCAGCAGCCGACAGGTTGACTACGAGCAGTACTTC. This encodes CASSRQVDYEQYF.

This clonotype was counted only a few times. The rearrangement links TRBV28 to TRBJ2-1; TRBD1 agrees at 8 bases. V dropped 4 bases and J dropped 7; count of bases not matched to a gene: 9. CDR1 and CDR2 (germline): MDHEN, SYDVKM. The CDR3 runs 15 residues. The CDR3 region is CASSSWTGPGNEQFF. The CDR3 bases are TGTGCCAGCAGTTCATGGACAGGGCCGGGGAATGAGCAGTTCTTC.

At least ten counts were recorded for this clonotype. This CDR3 reads CASSGDTQYF. The CDR3 nucleotides read TGTGCCAGCAGTGGAGATACGCAGTATTTT. The rearrangement links TRBV11-3 to TRBJ2-3; D is undetermined. From germline, CDR1 is SGHNT and CDR2 YENEEA. This CDR3 contains 10 residues. V lost 6 bases and J lost 5, with 3 bases in between.

In its sample, this clonotype was seen many times. This rearrangement joins TRBV5-1 to TRBJ2-3; 9 nucleotides align to TRBD2. The V gene end was trimmed by 4 bases and the J gene end by 2 bases; junction bases not matched to a gene: 8. The germline CDR1 and CDR2 sequences are SGHRS and YFSETQ. The CDR3 is made up of 16 amino acids. CDR3 sequence: CASSPGGGAYTDTQYF. The CDR3 coding sequence is TGCGCCAGCAGCCCAGGCGGGGGGGCATACACAGATACGCAGTATTTT.

This CDR3 is CSARSGRVVYEQYF. CDR3 bases: TGCAGTGCTCGCAGCGGGAGAGTCGTTTACGAGCAGTACTTC. This rearrangement joins TRBV20-1 to TRBJ2-7; 8 nucleotides match TRBD2. Looked up from germline, CDR1 is DFQATT and CDR2 is SNEGSKA (reference sequence). The CDR3 loop spans 14 amino acids. V gave up 5 bases and J gave up 4 bases; unmatched junction bases: 10.